Listed here are 10 T cell receptor beta chains from one sample, sequenced in a study of blood T cell repertoires in COVID-19. The repertoire was sequenced with immunoSEQ multiplex PCR; TCRdb's copy has only in-frame clones and lacks some. This sample has over 400,000 clones, with 70% to 90% found just once. Sequencing was done on a sample of peripheral blood. These receptors came from a woman in her forties or fifties with COVID-19, enrolled during active disease.

The V and J genes are TRBV4-2 and TRBJ2-1, with 7 bases matching TRBD2. Per germline, CDR1 LGHNA and CDR2 YNFKEQ. The CDR3 length is 16 residues. V was clipped by 2 bases and J by 2 bases; unmatched bases: 6. The CDR3 region is CASSQSTSATYNEQFF. In DNA, the CDR3 is TGTGCCAGCAGCCAATCTACTAGCGCGACCTACAATGAGCAGTTCTTC.

The gene calls are TRBV30 and TRBJ2-2; 8 bases map to TRBD1. The J segment lost 2 bases and the V segment lost 5 bases, leaving 4 bases of the junction unmatched. The CDR3 has 14 amino acids. CDR1 and CDR2 from the germline V gene are GTSNPN and SVGIG (reference sequence). The CDR3 is CAWDRGPNTGELFF. In nucleotides, the CDR3 is TGTGCCTGGGACAGGGGCCCTAACACCGGGGAGCTGTTTTTT.

The V call is TRBV7-8, the J call TRBJ2-7; tentatively, D is TRBD1 (6 bases). The ends were cut back, 1 base at V and 12 bases at J, with 16 bases in the middle. The CDR3 runs 13 residues. From germline, CDR1 is SGHVS and CDR2 FQNEAQ. CDR3 residues: CASSLGRDTLLYF. CDR3 sequence (DNA): TGTGCCAGCAGCTTAGGACGGGACACCTTATTGTACTTC.

The rearrangement joins TRBV29-1 to TRBJ1-3, with D perhaps matching TRBD1 (5 bases). V was pared by 7 bases and J by 2 bases, with 15 bases between. Germline CDR1 SQVTM, CDR2 ANQGSEA. CDR3 length: 14 amino acids. CDR3 in DNA: TGCAGCGCGACGGGGGGATCAGCTGGAAACACCATATATTTT. Translation gives CSATGGSAGNTIYF.

The chain carries TRBV27 and TRBJ1-1; weak D call: TRBD1 (6 bases). There are 16 residues in the CDR3. Germline loops: CDR1 MNHEY, CDR2 SMNVEV (reference sequence). V lost 8 bases and J lost 0, with 19 bases in between. As DNA, the CDR3 is TGTGCCAGCTCTGTGGGCACAGGGACTATGAACACTGAAGCTTTCTTT. Translated: CASSVGTGTMNTEAFF.

This chain connects TRBV18 to TRBJ1-3; 11 positions match TRBD1. Germline V gives CDR1 KGHSH, CDR2 LQKENI. With 2 bases clipped from V and 2 bases from J, the junction kept 2 bases outside the gene matches. CDR3 size: 16 residues. For the CDR3, the DNA is TGTGCCAGCTCACCAGTGGGACAGGGGGCTGGAAACACCATATATTTT. Protein product: CASSPVGQGAGNTIYF.

The V gene is TRBV6-6, the J gene TRBJ2-1; TRBD2 matches 11 bases. Germline V gene lookup returns CDR1 MNHNY and CDR2 SVGAGI (reference sequence). CDR3 length equals 16 residues. V dropped 5 bases and J dropped 7; count of bases not matched to a gene: 10. The CDR3 reads CASSPLAGGLKNEQFF. The CDR3 bases are TGTGCCAGCAGTCCGTTAGCGGGGGGGTTAAAAAATGAGCAGTTCTTC.

The chain is built from TRBV5-4 and TRBJ2-5; 7 nucleotides agree with TRBD1. The CDR3 is made up of 16 amino acids. V lost 3 bases, J lost 0 bases, and 8 bases stayed unmatched. Germline loops: CDR1 SGHNT, CDR2 YYREEE (reference sequence). The CDR3 region has the DNA TGTGCCAGCAGCTCTCCGGGACAGATGTACCAAGAGACCCAGTACTTC. This sequence encodes CASSSPGQMYQETQYF. Supplemented by reference TRBV5-4 and TRBJ2-5, the full variable domain reads ETGVTQSPTHLIKTRGQQVTLRCSSQSGHNTVSWYQQALGQGPQFIFQYYREEENGRGNFPPRFSGLQFPNYSSELNVNALELDDSALYLCASSSPGQMYQETQYFGPGTRLLVL.

This chain connects TRBV9 to TRBJ1-1, with D perhaps TRBD1 (5 bases). The germline V gene encodes CDR1 SGDLS and CDR2 YYNGEE. CDR3 length: 15 amino acids. Trimming stripped 7 bases from V and 3 bases from J, with 19 bases between. The CDR3 loop is CASGYSAQTDTEAFF. The CDR3 bases are TGTGCCAGCGGTTATTCAGCGCAGACAGACACTGAAGCTTTCTTT.

The genes are TRBV3-1 (or the pseudogene TRBV3-2) and TRBJ2-2; 8 bases are shared with TRBD2. The CDR3 runs to 16 residues. The ends lost 4 bases at V and 2 bases at J; junction bases unmatched: 6. The germline gives CDR1 LGHDT, CDR2 YNNKEL (reference sequence). The CDR3: CASSLRGGPNTGELFF. Written as DNA, the CDR3 is TGTGCCAGCAGCCTCCGCGGGGGGCCTAACACCGGGGAGCTGTTTTTT.